This T cell receptor (beta chain) was captured by sequencing in a study of shared clonotypes between healthy human individuals. Study information: There were three CD4 naive, three CD4 memory, two CD8 naive and one CD8 memory plates per donor.

The CDR3 length is 12 residues. Germline V gene lookup returns CDR1 ENHRY and CDR2 SYGVKD. Deletions cut 6 bases from V and 1 base from J, with 7 bases between. Terminally differentiated effector memory CD45RA+ cells were excluded from the naive CD8 cells, which were CD45RO-negative and positively selected for CCR7. On this clone: Its target is unknown.

Regarding the study as a whole: Generation probabilities were higher for clonotypes shared across all four sorted-subset donors than for unshared ones.

Assay used: immunoSEQ multiplex PCR; TCRdb lists only in-frame clones, some missing. The sample includes roughly 850,000 clones, about 96% of them seen just once. This clonotype was obtained from a man aged 25 to 40 in good health. The gene calls are TRBV10-3 and TRBJ2-7; D is perhaps TRBD2 (5 bases). Input material: naive CD8+ T cells sorted from blood. The DNA of the CDR3 is TGTGCCATCAGACGGGATTCCTACGAGCAGTACTTC. Protein product: CAIRRDSYEQYF.